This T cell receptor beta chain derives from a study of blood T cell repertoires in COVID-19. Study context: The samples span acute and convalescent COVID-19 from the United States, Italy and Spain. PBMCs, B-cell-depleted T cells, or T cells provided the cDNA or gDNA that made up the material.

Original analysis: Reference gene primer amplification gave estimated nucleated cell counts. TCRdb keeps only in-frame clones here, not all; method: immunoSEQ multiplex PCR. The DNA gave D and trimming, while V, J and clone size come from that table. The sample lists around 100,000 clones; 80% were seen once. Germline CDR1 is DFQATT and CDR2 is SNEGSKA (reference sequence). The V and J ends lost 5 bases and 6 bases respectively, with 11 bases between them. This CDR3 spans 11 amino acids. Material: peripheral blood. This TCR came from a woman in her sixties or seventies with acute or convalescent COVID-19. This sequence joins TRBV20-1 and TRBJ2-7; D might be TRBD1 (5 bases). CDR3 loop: CSASSQGEQYV. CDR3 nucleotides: TGCAGTGCTTCCTCCCAGGGCGAGCAGTACGTC.